The clone carrying this TCR beta chain was counted many times. Its antigen is not identified. The CDR3 ends on some other residue instead of the conserved phenylalanine or tryptophan, so this is likely a read error. The DNA is left out, because the CDR3 cannot be placed on it with certainty; the CDR3 is given as TCRdb lists it. Per germline, CDR1 MDHEN and CDR2 SYDVKM. From its first to its last residue, the CDR3 has 12 amino acids. TCRdb fed the reads into MiXCR, producing one record per CDR3 protein. The sample includes 380,000 or so distinct CDR3 sequences, about 35% of them seen just once. The sample comes from a study of T cell repertoires in cytomegalovirus infection.

The sequence came from a human donor in good health (CMV status not recorded). Some clones in this sample may be carry-over from other donors' samples. The chain couples TRBV28 to TRBJ2-3; the D call TRBD2 from the table was never checked on the DNA. The sequenced sample was cultured PBMCs, obtained from culture after CMV antigen stimulation. The CDR3 is CASRSTSGAGHL.